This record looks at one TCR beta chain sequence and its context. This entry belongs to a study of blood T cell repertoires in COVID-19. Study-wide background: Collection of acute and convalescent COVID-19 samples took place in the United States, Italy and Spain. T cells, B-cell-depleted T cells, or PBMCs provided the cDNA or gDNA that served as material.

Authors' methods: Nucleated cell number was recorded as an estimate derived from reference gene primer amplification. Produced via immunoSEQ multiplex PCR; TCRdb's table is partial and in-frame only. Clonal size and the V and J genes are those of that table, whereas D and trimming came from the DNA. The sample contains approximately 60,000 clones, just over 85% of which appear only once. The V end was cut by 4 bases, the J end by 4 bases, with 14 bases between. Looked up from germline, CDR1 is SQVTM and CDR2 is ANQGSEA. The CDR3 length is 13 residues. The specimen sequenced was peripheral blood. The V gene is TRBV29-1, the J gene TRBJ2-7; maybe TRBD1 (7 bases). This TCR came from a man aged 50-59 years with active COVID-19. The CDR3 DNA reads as TGCAGCGTTGTACTACAGGGGAGGTACGAGCAGTACTTC. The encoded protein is CSVVLQGRYEQYF.